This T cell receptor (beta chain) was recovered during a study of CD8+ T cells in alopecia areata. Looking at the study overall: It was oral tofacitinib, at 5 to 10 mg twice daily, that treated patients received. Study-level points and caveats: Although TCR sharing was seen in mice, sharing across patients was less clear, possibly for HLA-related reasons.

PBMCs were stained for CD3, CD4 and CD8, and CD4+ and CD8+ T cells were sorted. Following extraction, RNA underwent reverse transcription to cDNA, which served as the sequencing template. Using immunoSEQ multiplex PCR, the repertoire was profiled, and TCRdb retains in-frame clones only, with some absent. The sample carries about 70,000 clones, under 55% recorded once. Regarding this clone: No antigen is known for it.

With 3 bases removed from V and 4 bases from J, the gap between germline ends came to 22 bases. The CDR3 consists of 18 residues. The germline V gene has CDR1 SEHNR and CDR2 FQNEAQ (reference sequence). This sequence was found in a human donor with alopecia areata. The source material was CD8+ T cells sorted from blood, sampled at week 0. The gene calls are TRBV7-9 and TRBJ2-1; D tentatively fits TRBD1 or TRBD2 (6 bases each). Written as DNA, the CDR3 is TGTGCCAGCAGCTTGGGGGCTCCGGGACTTGTCCCTTACAATGAGCAGTTCTTC. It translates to CASSLGAPGLVPYNEQFF. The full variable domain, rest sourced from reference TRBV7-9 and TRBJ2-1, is DTGVSQNPRHKITKRGQNVTFRCDPISEHNRLYWYRQTLGQGPEFLTYFQNEAQLEKSRLLSDRFSAERPKGSFSTLEIQRTEQGDSAMYLCASSLGAPGLVPYNEQFFGPGTRLTVL.